Each of the 31 T cell receptor beta chains below was sequenced from the same sample in a study of T cells in Graves' hyperthyroidism and ophthalmopathy. From RNA transcripts, TCR beta CDR3 regions were amplified. HTBI primers were used for first-round RT-PCR of the TCR CDR3. TCRdb called the multiplex PCR reads again in MiXCR, with one record for every CDR3 protein. This sample has more than 150,000 distinct CDR3 sequences, with about 17% found just once. Sequenced sample: blood. The origin of the receptors is a woman aged 45-59 years with Graves' hyperthyroidism.

V gene TRBV5-1 combines with J gene TRBJ2-2, with 9 positions matching TRBD1. Germline V gene sequence: CDR1 SGHRS, CDR2 YFSETQ. The trim removed 5 bases at V and 4 bases at J, leaving 6 bases unmatched. The CDR3 is 15 amino acids. CDR3 loop: CASRQQGASTGELFF. The CDR3 nucleotides read TGCGCCAGCAGACAACAGGGGGCGAGCACCGGGGAGCTGTTTTTT.

This sequence joins TRBV28 and TRBJ1-5, with 10 bases aligning to TRBD1. CDR1 and CDR2 (germline): MDHEN, SYDVKM. Trimming cost V 6 bases and J 6 bases; bases outside gene matches: 5. This CDR3 contains 14 residues. The CDR3 loop reads CASRRQGAIQPQHF. CDR3 bases: TGTGCCAGCAGGAGACAGGGGGCGATTCAGCCCCAGCATTTT.

The chain combines TRBV24-1 with TRBJ2-5, with a weak D call TRBD1 (6 bases). The CDR3 loop spans 14 amino acids. V dropped 4 bases and J dropped 5 bases, with 13 bases sitting between them. The V gene's germline CDR1 is KGHDR and CDR2 SFDVKD. CDR3 coding DNA: TGTGCCACCAGTGACCGTGGACAGTGGGAGACCCAGTACTTC. Its protein is CATSDRGQWETQYF.

The CDR3 protein is CASSYPKQGGDREQYF. The CDR3 nucleotides are TGTGCCAGCAGTTACCCGAAACAGGGAGGGGATCGCGAGCAGTACTTC. The V gene is TRBV6-5, the J gene TRBJ2-7; tentatively, D is TRBD2 (7 bases). V was clipped by 2 bases and J by 6 bases, with 20 bases between them. Germline V lookup: CDR1 MNHEY, CDR2 SVGAGI. The length of the CDR3 is 16 residues.

This clonotype was found a few times. The chain couples TRBV6-5 to TRBJ1-5; D is unclear. V lost 5 bases and J 6 bases, leaving 14 bases between the germline ends. Germline CDR1 and CDR2: MNHEY and SVGAGI. This CDR3 spans 14 amino acids. This CDR3 reads CASSLQRGSQPQHF. The DNA for the CDR3 is TGTGCCAGCAGTCTACAGCGGGGTTCTCAGCCCCAGCATTTT.

In this sample, this clonotype turned up many times. V is TRBV28 and J is TRBJ2-7; 7 bases match TRBD1. There are 14 residues in the CDR3. Germline V gives CDR1 MDHEN, CDR2 SYDVKM. J was trimmed by 4 bases and V by 7 bases; bases with no gene match: 10. DNA of the CDR3: TGTGCCAGCAATCGACAGGGTTTAGGATACGAGCAGTACTTC. This codes for CASNRQGLGYEQYF.

This clonotype was seen at least ten times. The chain employs TRBV28 and TRBJ1-1, with TRBD1 matching 7 bases. The CDR3 length is 15 residues. Germline V CDR1 and CDR2: MDHEN, SYDVKM. The V gene end was trimmed by 5 bases and the J gene end by 6 bases; junction bases not matched to a gene: 12. For the CDR3, the DNA is TGTGCCAGCAGTCCTGGGGACAGAGAGACCCCTGAAGCTTTCTTT. Translation gives CASSPGDRETPEAFF.

This clonotype was seen at least ten times. The CDR3 region has the DNA TGTGCCAGCAGTTATCGGGATTCCTACAATGAGCAGTTCTTC. Translating gives CASSYRDSYNEQFF. This rearrangement joins TRBV6-5 to TRBJ2-1; the D gene is possibly TRBD2 (5 bases). The CDR3 runs 14 residues. CDR1 and CDR2 (germline): MNHEY, SVGAGI. Trimming stripped 3 bases from V and 1 base from J, with 7 bases between.

This clonotype was observed at least ten times. The V and J genes are TRBV6-1 and TRBJ2-7; D could derive from TRBD1 or TRBD2 (6 bases each). The CDR3 contains 13 residues. V gave up 6 bases and J gave up 4 bases, with 13 bases separating them. Germline V gives CDR1 MNHNS, CDR2 SASEGT. Here the CDR3 DNA reads TGTGCCAGCAGCCAGGGGAGGCATTACGAGCAGTACTTC. This encodes CASSQGRHYEQYF.

As to this clonotype: Given a much more abundant clone one base away, this may be a read error. The genes are TRBV12-3 or TRBV12-4 and TRBJ2-1; 10 bases map to TRBD1. CDR3 size: 14 residues. CDR3 in DNA: TGTGCCACCAGTTTTTGGACAGGGGGAAATGAGCAGTTCTTC. Protein sequence: CATSFWTGGNEQFF.

This clonotype was observed a few times. This chain uses TRBV18 with TRBJ2-5; the D gene is possibly TRBD2 (5 bases). V was pared by 4 bases and J by 5 bases, with 11 bases between. CDR3 length equals 13 residues. Germline CDR1 and CDR2: KGHSH and LQKENI. Written as DNA, the CDR3 is TGTGCCAGCTCACAGAATTCGGGGGAGACCCAGTACTTC. Its translation is CASSQNSGETQYF.

This clonotype was observed at least ten times. The chain has TRBV28 and TRBJ1-6; no reliable D call. V lost 3 bases to trimming and J lost 7 bases, with 7 bases between them. The length of the CDR3 is 13 residues. The germline V gene encodes CDR1 MDHEN and CDR2 SYDVKM. The CDR3 nucleotides are TGTGCCAGCAGTTTCCCCCCCAATTCACCCCTCCACTTT. It yields the protein CASSFPPNSPLHF.

In its sample, this clonotype was seen a few times. This sequence may be a read error, since a much larger clone differs from it by one base. The V and J genes are TRBV28 and TRBJ2-5; D assignment may be TRBD1 or TRBD2 (5 bases each). The CDR3 sequence is 14 residues long. The V gene's germline CDR1 is MDHEN and CDR2 SYDVKM. In nucleotides, the CDR3 is TGTGCCAGCAGTTTGAGGGGAGACCAAGAGACCCGGTACTTC. It encodes CASSLRGDQETRYF.

This clonotype was seen ten or more times. CDR3 sequence (DNA): TGTGCCAGCAGTGCCACTAGCGAGAGCTCCTACGAGCAGTACTTC. This encodes CASSATSESSYEQYF. The chain joins TRBV25-1 to TRBJ2-7, with 7 bases identical to TRBD2. Looked up from germline, CDR1 is MGHDK and CDR2 is SYGVNS. V dropped 4 bases and J dropped 0; count of bases not matched to a gene: 6. This CDR3 has 15 amino acids.

This clonotype was counted ten times or more. The rearrangement uses TRBV28 and TRBJ2-2; D gene unclear. The CDR3 length is 13 residues. CDR1 and CDR2 (germline): MDHEN, SYDVKM. Trimming removed 2 bases at V and 7 bases at J, with 8 bases between. CDR3 loop: CASSLIGVGELFF. The DNA for the CDR3 is TGTGCCAGCAGTTTAATCGGAGTCGGGGAGCTGTTTTTT.

This clonotype was recorded at least ten times. This chain links TRBV7-9 with TRBJ1-1; D not resolved. This CDR3 has 14 residues. Trimming removed 3 bases at V and 5 bases at J, with 13 bases between. Germline CDR1 reads SEHNR; CDR2 reads FQNEAQ (reference sequence). CDR3 residues: CASSFIGSGTEAFF. In DNA form, the CDR3 reads TGTGCCAGCAGCTTCATAGGGTCTGGGACTGAAGCTTTCTTT.

This clonotype was recorded many times. V usage is TRBV20-1 and J usage is TRBJ1-4, with 9 bases identical to TRBD1. V lost 6 bases to trimming and J lost 12 bases; unmatched junction nucleotides: 14. This CDR3 comprises 14 residues. CDR1 DFQATT and CDR2 SNEGSKA come from the germline V gene (reference sequence). CDR3 loop: CSATHRGQGRELFF. As DNA, the CDR3 is TGCAGTGCAACTCACAGGGGGCAGGGCCGGGAACTGTTTTTT.

The chain's CDR3 is CASSRGVTSGFQETQYF. The CDR3 DNA reads as TGTGCCAGCAGCCGAGGGGTGACTAGCGGGTTTCAAGAGACCCAGTACTTC. The chain recombines TRBV12-3 or TRBV12-4 with TRBJ2-5; TRBD2 aligns across 10 bases. Germline trimming cut 6 bases from V and 2 bases from J; bases unmatched to any gene: 12. The CDR3 is 17 residues long.

This clonotype was detected ten times or more. The chain uses TRBV7-2 and TRBJ1-1; a weak D match, TRBD1 (6 bases). The CDR3 spans 15 residues. The germline V gene encodes CDR1 SGHTA and CDR2 FQGNSA. The V end was cut by 3 bases, the J end by 5 bases, with 16 bases between. CDR3 amino acids: CASSFRAGEYTEAFF. The CDR3 DNA follows: TGTGCCAGCAGCTTTCGTGCAGGGGAGTATACTGAAGCTTTCTTT.

The chain joins TRBV10-3 to TRBJ2-7, with 10 bases fitting TRBD2. V was pared by 2 bases and J by 4 bases, with 5 bases of the junction left unmatched. Germline V lookup: CDR1 ENHRY, CDR2 SYGVKD. There are 15 residues in the CDR3. The CDR3 here is CAISESSSGRYEQYF. The CDR3 DNA reads as TGTGCCATCAGTGAGAGTTCTAGCGGGAGATACGAGCAGTACTTC.

This clonotype was found many times. The CDR3: CASSLVGQTLNTEAFF. Here the CDR3 DNA reads TGTGCCAGCAGCTTAGTGGGACAGACACTAAACACTGAAGCTTTCTTT. The J gene is TRBJ1-1, the V gene TRBV7-8; TRBD1 aligns across 7 bases. CDR1 and CDR2 (germline): SGHVS, FQNEAQ. Losses at the gene ends were 1 base for V and 2 bases for J; bases not matched to a gene: 7. The CDR3 is 16 residues long. Complete variable domain (other parts from reference TRBV7-8 and TRBJ1-1): GAGVSQSPRYKVAKRGQDVALRCDPISGHVSLFWYQQALGQGPEFLTYFQNEAQLDKSGLPSDRFFAERPEGSVSTLKIQRTQQEDSAVYLCASSLVGQTLNTEAFFGQGTRLTVV.

This clonotype was counted ten times or more. The genes are TRBV15 and TRBJ2-1; 8 nucleotides agree with TRBD1. Germline CDR1 LNHNV, CDR2 YYDKDF (reference sequence). V gave up 0 bases and J gave up 6 bases; unmatched junction bases: 7. The CDR3 covers 16 residues. The CDR3, as DNA: TGTGCCACCAGCAGAGATAGTGGGACAGGTCGCAATGAGCAGTTCTTC. Amino acid sequence: CATSRDSGTGRNEQFF.

This clonotype was detected ten times or more. The chain uses TRBV20-1 and TRBJ2-3; D perhaps matches TRBD2 (5 bases). Germline-derived CDR1 and CDR2 are DFQATT and SNEGSKA (reference sequence). The CDR3 consists of 15 residues. Trimming pared 5 bases from V and 2 bases from J, leaving 17 bases between. The CDR3 here is CSAPPQRPNTDTQYF. The CDR3 nucleotides read TGCAGTGCTCCCCCCCAGCGGCCGAACACAGATACGCAGTATTTT.

This chain joins TRBV5-6 and TRBJ1-2, with D uncertain. V was clipped by 4 bases and J by 7 bases, with 20 bases between them. CDR3 length: 15 residues. Germline V gives CDR1 SGHDT, CDR2 YYEEEE. CDR3: CASSPGEEVVVGYTF. The DNA of the CDR3 is TGTGCCAGCAGCCCCGGGGAAGAGGTCGTTGTTGGCTACACCTTC.

This clonotype was seen many times. This chain uses TRBV12-3 or TRBV12-4 with TRBJ1-3; 7 bases map to TRBD1. The CDR3 contains 16 residues. The trim removed 11 bases at V and 2 bases at J, leaving 15 bases unmatched. The DNA for the CDR3 is TGTGCCGGACGGAACCGGGACAGCCTTCCTGGAAACACCATATATTTT. Translation gives CAGRNRDSLPGNTIYF.

The table lists this clonotype with many counts. This chain joins TRBV19 and TRBJ2-7; possible D gene TRBD2, 5 bases. The V and J ends lost 5 bases and 3 bases respectively, with 14 bases between them. Germline V CDR1 and CDR2: LNHDA, SQIVND (reference sequence). The CDR3 spans 14 residues. The CDR3 spells CASSPDTGNYEQYF. The CDR3 nucleotides read TGTGCCAGTAGTCCAGACACCGGGAACTACGAGCAGTACTTC.

This clonotype was recorded at least ten times. The chain has TRBV11-3 and TRBJ2-2, with a tentative D call TRBD2 (5 bases). V was clipped by 5 bases and J by 3 bases, with 13 bases between them. CDR1 is SGHNT, CDR2 YENEEA, per germline. This CDR3 has 15 residues. The CDR3 DNA reads as TGTGCCAGCAGCCTAGGCGGGTTGGACACCGGGGAGCTGTTTTTT. This encodes CASSLGGLDTGELFF.

Points on this clonotype: It is unclear where the CDR3 begins or ends on the DNA, so no DNA is shown, and the CDR3 is as TCRdb lists it. The V and J genes are TRBV12-3 or TRBV12-4 and TRBJ2-2; TRBD1, the table's D call, lacks a check against the DNA. Termini included, the CDR3 measures 23 amino acids. The CDR3 reads CASTHGSDEQFFGTGANTGELFF.

Many counts were recorded for this clonotype. The chain links TRBV28 to TRBJ2-3; tentatively, D is TRBD2 (7 bases). The CDR3 runs 18 residues. Germline lookup yields CDR1 MDHEN and CDR2 SYDVKM. Between the trimmed V and J ends, which lost 6 bases and 0 bases, there was a span of 22 bases. This CDR3 reads CASSFTRAGATSTDTQYF. The CDR3 bases are TGTGCCAGCAGCTTCACTAGGGCGGGGGCCACTAGCACAGATACGCAGTATTTT.

This clonotype was seen at least ten times. The V gene is TRBV18, the J gene TRBJ1-2, with D uncertain. The germline gives CDR1 KGHSH, CDR2 LQKENI. Between the trimmed V and J ends, which lost 2 bases and 7 bases, there was a span of 11 bases. This CDR3 has 13 residues. CDR3 coding DNA: TGTGCCAGCTCACCATTCGAGGAGTCTGGCTACACCTTC. It is translated as CASSPFEESGYTF.

This clonotype has more than one count but fewer than ten. The J gene is TRBJ2-7, the V gene TRBV19, with D perhaps matching TRBD1 (5 bases). The CDR3 is 15 amino acids. Trimming removed 3 bases from V and 2 bases from J, with 14 bases in between. Germline CDR1 and CDR2: LNHDA and SQIVND (reference sequence). The CDR3 nucleotides are TGTGCCAGTAGTATTGACAGCTCGTCGACCTACGAGCAGTACTTC. Its protein product is CASSIDSSSTYEQYF.